The following is a T cell receptor beta chain sequence with its context. The antigen remains undetermined. A junction boundary mismatches the germline segment, possibly from a read error. This CDR3 region has 13 residues. The germline V gene has CDR1 ENHRY and CDR2 SYGVKD. The sample originates from a study of cytomegalovirus exposure and HLA in healthy donors. General observations from the study: Sequencing likely generated an artifact that appeared as a cluster of highly shared sequence variants. V segments that were indistinguishable, TRBV6-2 and TRBV6-3 among them, were omitted from analysis.

In the PCR, 60 Vbeta and 13 Jbeta primers were used. TCRdb's copy holds only in-frame clones and misses some; the assay was immunoSEQ multiplex PCR. The table shows 70,000 to 95,000 clones, with less than 65% occurring only once. Sequencing was performed on PBMCs. The chain uses TRBV10-3 and TRBJ2-7; TRBD2 is a possible D gene (6 bases). This receptor was obtained from a young woman in good health and CMV-seropositive. CDR3 amino acids: CAISKSGAAEQYF. The CDR3 DNA follows: TGTGCCATCAGTAAGTCGGGAGCGGCCGAGCAGTACTTC.